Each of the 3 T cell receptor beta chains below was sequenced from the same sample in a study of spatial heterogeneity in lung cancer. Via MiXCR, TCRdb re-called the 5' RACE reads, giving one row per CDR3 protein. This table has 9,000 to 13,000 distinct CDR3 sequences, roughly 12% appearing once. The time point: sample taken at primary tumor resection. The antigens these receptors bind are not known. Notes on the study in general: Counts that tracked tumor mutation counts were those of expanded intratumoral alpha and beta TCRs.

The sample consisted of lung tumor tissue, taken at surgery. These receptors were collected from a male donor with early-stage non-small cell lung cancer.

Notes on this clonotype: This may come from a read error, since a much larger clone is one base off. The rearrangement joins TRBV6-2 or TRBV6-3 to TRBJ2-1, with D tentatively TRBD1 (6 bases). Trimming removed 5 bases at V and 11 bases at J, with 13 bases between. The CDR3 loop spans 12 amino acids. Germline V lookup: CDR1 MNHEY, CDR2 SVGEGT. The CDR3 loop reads CASSTGFIKQFF. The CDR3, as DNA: TGTGCCAGCAGTACAGGGTTTATAAAGCAGTTCTTC.

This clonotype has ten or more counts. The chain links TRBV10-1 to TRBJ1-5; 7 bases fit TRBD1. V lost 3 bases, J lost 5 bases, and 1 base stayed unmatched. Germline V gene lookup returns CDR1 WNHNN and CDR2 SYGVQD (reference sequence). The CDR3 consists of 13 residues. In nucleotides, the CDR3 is TGCGCCAGCAGTGAAGACAGGGATCAGCCCCAGCATTTT. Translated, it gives CASSEDRDQPQHF.

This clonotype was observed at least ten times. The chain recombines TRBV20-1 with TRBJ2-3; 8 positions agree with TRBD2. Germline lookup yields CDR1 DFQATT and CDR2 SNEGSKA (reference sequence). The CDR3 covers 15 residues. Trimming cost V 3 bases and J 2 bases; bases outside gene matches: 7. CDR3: CSASRSSGLTDTQYF. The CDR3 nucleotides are TGCAGTGCTAGTAGATCTAGCGGGCTCACAGATACGCAGTATTTT.